The T cell receptor beta chain under discussion was sequenced for a study of cytomegalovirus exposure and HLA in healthy donors. Study overall: Genotyping showed approximately 81% of 398 donors falling in the Caucasian-associated ancestry cluster. Broader study findings: Later examination showed HLA-associated TCR beta chains had greater clonal expansion than equally common others.

PCR primers comprised 60 Vbeta and 13 Jbeta primers. Generated by immunoSEQ multiplex PCR, the TCRdb table keeps only in-frame clones and is missing some. The sample has tens of thousands of clones. In regard to this clone: Its antigen remains unidentified.

CDR1 is KGHSH and CDR2 is LQKENI in the germline V gene. V was shortened by 4 bases and J by 1 base, with 13 bases between the two germline ends. The CDR3 spans 15 residues. The material sequenced was PBMCs. The clonotype originates from a woman between 40 and 50 years old in good health and CMV-seropositive. J is TRBJ2-5 and V is TRBV18, with TRBD2 as a possible D gene (6 bases). The CDR3 nucleotides are TGTGCCAGCTCACGAGCGGGTAGCCTCCAAGAGACCCAGTACTTC. Residues: CASSRAGSLQETQYF.